Ten or more counts support the clone carrying this TCR beta chain. Its antigen is not known. Per germline, CDR1 MNHEY and CDR2 SMNVEV (reference sequence). The CDR3 is 14 residues long. The V end was cut by 4 bases, the J end by 2 bases, with 12 bases between. The sample is drawn from a study of blood T cells in healthy people across ages. Study findings and constraints: Long-lived donors exceeded aged donors in naive CD4+ cells and diversity.

Every donor provided around 9.5 milliliters of peripheral blood. Isolated PBMCs totaled at least 7 million in each sample. The use of a sample-barcoded 5' primer and a J-beta primer mix characterized a second PCR of roughly 6 to 11 cycles. With 12 random nucleotides, a template-switch adaptor tagged each individual cDNA molecule. One entry per CDR3 protein results from TCRdb running MiXCR on the 5' RACE reads. The sample has around 1.5 million distinct CDR3 sequences, roughly 32% seen once; the top ten hold 11%. The specimen was blood. The V gene is TRBV27, the J gene TRBJ2-7, with D uncertain. The sequence was obtained from a young woman in good health. CDR3 DNA: TGTGCCAGCAGTTCGTCCCATATCGCCTACGAGCAGTACTTC. Translating gives CASSSSHIAYEQYF.